Below are 21 T cell receptor beta chains sequenced from a single sample in a study of vaccination and CD4 T cells after COVID-19. Treatment in this sample: approximately 9-day PBMC culture with coronavirus spike peptide pools or control peptides (ViraFEST assay). Sequencing of DNA taken from cultured CD4+ T cells relied on the Oncomine TCR Beta short-read assay. TCRdb independently ran MiXCR on the PCR reads; one entry per CDR3 protein. The sample yields fewer than 15,000 distinct CDR3 sequences, about three fifths seen once. These receptors' antigens are unknown. The material sequenced was cultured CD4+ T cells from blood, taken after SARS-CoV-2 vaccination. These receptors came from a human donor with COVID-19.

The chain carries TRBV6-1 and TRBJ1-6, with D perhaps matching TRBD1 (5 bases). This CDR3 region has 14 residues. The germline gives CDR1 MNHNS, CDR2 SASEGT. Between the trimmed V and J ends, which lost 6 bases and 7 bases, there was a span of 13 bases. CDR3 in amino acids: CASRIDRRNSPLHF. The DNA of the CDR3 is TGTGCCAGCAGAATCGACAGAAGGAATTCACCCCTCCACTTT.

This chain joins TRBV20-1 and TRBJ2-5; D tentatively reads TRBD1 or TRBD2 (5 bases each). Per the germline V gene, CDR1 is DFQATT and CDR2 is SNEGSKA (reference sequence). CDR3 length: 13 residues. Trimming stripped 8 bases from V and 5 bases from J, with 18 bases between. CDR3 DNA sequence: TGCAGTCTACCGGGGCCTAGCTACGAGACCCAGTACTTC. It translates to CSLPGPSYETQYF.

V and J are TRBV27 and TRBJ1-2; the D gene is possibly TRBD1 (6 bases). Between the trimmed V and J ends, which lost 6 bases and 0 bases, there was a span of 17 bases. CDR1 and CDR2 (germline): MNHEY, SMNVEV (reference sequence). The CDR3 is made up of 16 amino acids. CDR3 sequence (DNA): TGTGCCAGCAGGAGGATGGGGGCCCAGGCTAACTATGGCTACACCTTC. It is translated as CASRRMGAQANYGYTF.

The rearrangement joins TRBV20-1 to TRBJ1-1; no reliable D call. The germline V gene encodes CDR1 DFQATT and CDR2 SNEGSKA (reference sequence). Trimming left V 0 bases short and J 2 bases short, with 10 bases between. The CDR3 runs to 14 residues. CDR3 loop: CSARDTLLNTEAFF. As DNA, the CDR3 is TGCAGTGCTAGAGACACATTACTTAACACTGAAGCTTTCTTT.

This clonotype was recorded only once. The rearrangement joins TRBV6-5 to TRBJ1-3; perhaps TRBD1 as D (5 bases). CDR1 and CDR2 (germline): MNHEY, SVGAGI. This CDR3 spans 16 amino acids. Trimming took 0 bases from V and 3 from J, leaving 12 bases between them. CDR3: CASSYSKGTFGNTIYF. CDR3 coding DNA: TGTGCCAGCAGTTACTCGAAGGGGACCTTTGGAAACACCATATATTTT.

The chain combines TRBV10-3 with TRBJ1-1, with a weak D call TRBD1 (5 bases). Trimming left V 5 bases short and J 3 bases short, with 13 bases between. This CDR3 has 14 residues. From germline, CDR1 is ENHRY and CDR2 SYGVKD. As DNA, the CDR3 is TGTGCCATCAGTACCACAGGCCCCGACACTGAAGCTTTCTTT. Translated, it gives CAISTTGPDTEAFF.

The rearrangement links TRBV29-1 to TRBJ2-1, with TRBD1 identical over 7 bases. Germline CDR1 SQVTM, CDR2 ANQGSEA. The V and J ends lost 8 bases and 8 bases, in that order; junction bases with no gene match: 15. This CDR3 is 14 amino acids long. The CDR3 DNA is TGCAGCCACTCTGGGCAGGGGGTCATGGATGAGCAGTTCTTC. It is translated as CSHSGQGVMDEQFF.

The chain employs TRBV9 and TRBJ2-3; D unresolved. There are 13 residues in the CDR3. The V gene's germline CDR1 is SGDLS and CDR2 YYNGEE. With 1 base removed from V and 4 bases from J, the gap between germline ends came to 7 bases. The CDR3 region is CASSVNVPDTQYF. The CDR3 DNA reads TGTGCCAGCAGCGTAAACGTCCCAGATACGCAGTATTTT.

The chain has TRBV20-1 and TRBJ2-2; a weak D match, TRBD2 (5 bases). The CDR3 length is 12 residues. The ends were cut back, 3 bases at V and 5 bases at J, with 7 bases in the middle. In germline, CDR1 is DFQATT, CDR2 SNEGSKA (reference sequence). The CDR3 bases are TGCAGTGCTAGCTGGAGGACCGGGGAGCTGTTTTTT. Residues: CSASWRTGELFF.

Worth noting for this clonotype: Germline is not matched at one junction end, which may reflect a read error. This chain links TRBV2 with TRBJ1-5, with D perhaps matching TRBD1 (6 bases). From germline, CDR1 is SNHLY and CDR2 FYNNEI. This CDR3 contains 14 residues. The CDR3 is CTSSLQGRGQPQHF. In nucleotides, the CDR3 is TGTACCAGCAGCCTACAGGGAAGGGGTCAGCCCCAGCATTTT.

The V gene is TRBV28, the J gene TRBJ2-7, with 7 bases fitting TRBD1. This CDR3 has 16 amino acids. The V and J ends lost 6 bases and 9 bases, in that order; junction bases with no gene match: 20. The V gene's germline CDR1 is MDHEN and CDR2 SYDVKM. The CDR3 loop reads CASSLPGQASAVGQYF. DNA of the CDR3: TGTGCCAGCAGCTTGCCCGGACAGGCGTCGGCGGTAGGGCAGTACTTC.

The table lists this clonotype with a count of one. The chain employs TRBV4-1 and TRBJ1-1; D uncertain. CDR1 and CDR2 from the germline V gene are MGHRA and YSYEKL. The CDR3 loop spans 16 amino acids. V lost 4 bases and J lost 0, with 15 bases in between. In DNA form, the CDR3 reads TGCGCCAGCAGCCCGAACGACTTGGGGATGAACACTGAAGCTTTCTTT. Amino acid sequence: CASSPNDLGMNTEAFF.

This chain uses TRBV11-2 with TRBJ1-6; TRBD1 aligns across 8 bases. CDR1 SGHAT and CDR2 FQNNGV come from the germline V gene. This CDR3 is 17 amino acids long. The junction had 5 bases not matched to a gene; V was cut back by 4 bases and J by 0 bases. The CDR3 loop is CASSWTGRVSYNSPLHF. The CDR3 coding sequence is TGTGCCAGCAGCTGGACAGGGAGGGTCTCCTATAATTCACCCCTCCACTTT.

The chain uses TRBV2 and TRBJ1-6, with TRBD1 matching 11 bases. V trimming: 9 bases; J trimming: 8 bases; junction bases outside the gene matches: 3. Germline CDR1 reads SNHLY; CDR2 reads FYNNEI. CDR3 length: 13 residues. Here the CDR3 reads CARSGQGDSPLHF. CDR3 DNA: TGTGCCAGATCGGGACAGGGGGATTCACCCCTCCACTTT.

This clonotype was counted only a few times. The chain is built from TRBV6-5 and TRBJ1-1; 7 positions match TRBD1. CDR1 is MNHEY and CDR2 is SVGAGI in the germline V gene. V was clipped by 2 bases and J by 5 bases; unmatched bases: 2. CDR3 length: 13 amino acids. The CDR3 is CASSYQQGTEAFF. The CDR3 DNA follows: TGTGCCAGCAGTTACCAACAGGGGACTGAAGCTTTCTTT.

This clonotype has only a few counts. The rearrangement links TRBV20-1 to TRBJ1-2, with TRBD1 as a possible D gene (6 bases). The germline V gene encodes CDR1 DFQATT and CDR2 SNEGSKA (reference sequence). The CDR3 has 17 residues. V was clipped by 2 bases and J by 4 bases, with 23 bases between them. CDR3: CSARIYTTQGSGYGYTF. The CDR3 coding sequence is TGCAGTGCTAGAATATACACGACACAGGGATCTGGCTATGGCTACACCTTC.

This chain uses TRBV21-1 with TRBJ2-5; the table gives TRBD2 as D, unverified against the DNA. TRBV21-1 is a pseudogene. The CDR3 contains 16 residues. CDR3 nucleotides: TGTGCCAGCAGCAAGGGGTTTTGGCCCACCCAAGAGACCCAGTACTTC. As protein: CASSKGFWPTQETQYF.

The rearrangement uses TRBV20-1 and TRBJ2-7, with TRBD2 matching 7 bases. The length of the CDR3 is 14 residues. V gave up 6 bases and J gave up 0 bases; unmatched junction bases: 8. Germline V gene data show CDR1 as DFQATT and CDR2 as SNEGSKA (reference sequence). CDR3 sequence (DNA): TGCAGTGCCAAAAGCGGGGTGAGCTCCTACGAGCAGTACTTC. Amino acid sequence: CSAKSGVSSYEQYF.

This clonotype was seen a handful of times. Here the CDR3 DNA reads TGCAGTGCGGGGGGACAGGCGGGCCAGCCCCAGCATTTT. It codes for CSAGGQAGQPQHF. V and J are TRBV20-1 and TRBJ1-5; 8 nucleotides agree with TRBD1. The ends lost 6 bases at V and 7 bases at J; junction bases unmatched: 8. The germline V gene encodes CDR1 DFQATT and CDR2 SNEGSKA (reference sequence). There are 13 residues in the CDR3.

CDR3 sequence (DNA): TGTGCCAGCAGCCAGGGACGGTTCTATGGCTACACCTTC. Protein: CASSQGRFYGYTF. The V gene is TRBV11-2, the J gene TRBJ1-2, with a tentative D call TRBD1 (5 bases). Trimming took off 5 bases at V and 4 bases at J, with 11 bases between the two ends. CDR3 size: 13 residues. Germline V gene sequence: CDR1 SGHAT, CDR2 FQNNGV.

This clonotype has only a few counts. V and J are TRBV7-6 and TRBJ1-6; D gene ambiguous. This CDR3 comprises 12 residues. V was shortened by 9 bases and J by 9 bases, with 12 bases between the two germline ends. Germline CDR1 and CDR2: SGHVS and FNYEAQ. The CDR3 region is CARAMRASPLHF. CDR3 DNA: TGTGCCAGGGCCATGCGGGCTTCACCCCTCCACTTT.